Listed below are T cell receptor beta chains from one sample, sequenced in a study of T cell repertoires in cytomegalovirus infection. TCRdb processed the reads anew with MiXCR; each CDR3 protein has one entry. The sample shows approximately 81,000 distinct CDR3 sequences, approximately 24% of them seen only once. Their recognized antigens are unknown. Material: CD8+ T cells from cultured PBMCs, obtained from culture after CMV antigen stimulation. Source of these receptors: a human donor in good health (CMV status not recorded). Some clones in this sample may be carry-over from other donors' samples. Each CDR3 is given with its conserved first and last residue. Each record gives: V gene, clone size, J gene, D gene, CDR3 protein, CDR3 DNA. D genes are given only for firm matches. Some rows have no size entry. The others give once, few or many, or a class for an expanded clone.

v_gene: TRBV27
abundance: NA
j_gene: TRBJ2-3
d_gene: TRBD2
CDR3aa: CASSYTGGADTQYF
CDR3nt: TGTGCCAGCAGTTATACGGGAGGGGCAGATACGCAGTATTTT

v_gene: TRBV19
abundance: many
j_gene: TRBJ2-1
d_gene: TRBD1
CDR3aa: CASSHRDRQDNEQFF
CDR3nt: TGTGCCAGTAGTCACCGGGACAGACAGGACAATGAGCAGTTCTTC

v_gene: TRBV9
abundance: few
j_gene: TRBJ2-5
d_gene: NA
CDR3aa: CASSGVGAQTQYF
CDR3nt: TGTGCCAGCAGCGGAGTGGGGGCCCAGACCCAGTACTTC

v_gene: TRBV3-1
abundance: NA
j_gene: TRBJ2-1
d_gene: TRBD1
CDR3aa: CASSLPGQGAYNEQFF
CDR3nt: TGTGCCAGCAGCTTACCGGGACAGGGGGCTTACAATGAGCAGTTCTTC

v_gene: TRBV28
abundance: few
j_gene: TRBJ2-3
d_gene: NA
CDR3aa: CASSFSSTWTDTQYF
CDR3nt: TGTGCCAGCAGTTTTTCTAGCACTTGGACAGATACGCAGTATTTT

v_gene: TRBV25-1
abundance: many
j_gene: TRBJ2-1
d_gene: TRBD1
CDR3aa: CASSVDRGQVNEQFF
CDR3nt: TGTGCCAGCAGTGTTGACAGGGGGCAGGTCAATGAGCAGTTCTTC

v_gene: TRBV7-6
abundance: many
j_gene: TRBJ1-1
d_gene: TRBD1
CDR3aa: CASSAEQGARTEAFF
CDR3nt: TGTGCCAGCAGCGCAGAACAGGGGGCGCGGACTGAAGCTTTCTTT

v_gene: TRBV11-2
abundance: NA
j_gene: TRBJ2-5
d_gene: NA
CDR3aa: CASSSSPTQYF
CDR3nt: TGTGCCAGCAGCTCGAGCCCGACCCAGTACTTC

v_gene: TRBV5-3
abundance: NA
j_gene: TRBJ1-2
d_gene: TRBD1
CDR3aa: CARSPRQGLLPRYGYTF
CDR3nt: TGTGCCAGAAGCCCGAGACAGGGACTACTCCCTCGGTATGGCTACACCTTC

v_gene: TRBV19
abundance: many
j_gene: TRBJ2-1
d_gene: NA
CDR3aa: CASSIFRYSYNEQFF
CDR3nt: TGTGCCAGTAGTATCTTCAGATACTCCTACAATGAGCAGTTCTTC

v_gene: TRBV3-1
abundance: NA
j_gene: TRBJ1-5
d_gene: NA
CDR3aa: CASSQDGSSNQPQHF
CDR3nt: TGTGCCAGCAGCCAAGATGGAAGCAGCAATCAGCCCCAGCATTTT

v_gene: TRBV29-1
abundance: NA
j_gene: TRBJ2-7
d_gene: NA
CDR3aa: CSVGLGDYEQYF
CDR3nt: TGCAGCGTTGGACTCGGGGACTACGAGCAGTACTTC

v_gene: TRBV29-1
abundance: NA
j_gene: TRBJ2-3
d_gene: TRBD1
CDR3aa: CSVEDPGQGVDTQYF
CDR3nt: TGCAGCGTTGAAGATCCGGGACAGGGGGTAGATACGCAGTATTTT

v_gene: TRBV19
abundance: many
j_gene: TRBJ1-2
d_gene: TRBD1
CDR3aa: CASTPDRGLPDGYTF
CDR3nt: TGTGCCAGTACCCCGGACAGGGGGCTGCCAGATGGCTACACCTTC

v_gene: TRBV27
abundance: few
j_gene: TRBJ2-1
d_gene: NA
CDR3aa: CASSLAPSTNEQFF
CDR3nt: TGTGCCAGCAGTTTGGCTCCTAGCACCAATGAGCAGTTCTTC

v_gene: TRBV5-5
abundance: NA
j_gene: TRBJ1-1
d_gene: TRBD1
CDR3aa: CASSFLGTGYEAFF
CDR3nt: TGTGCCAGCAGCTTCCTAGGGACAGGGTATGAAGCTTTCTTT

v_gene: TRBV28
abundance: few
j_gene: TRBJ2-7
d_gene: TRBD1
CDR3aa: CASSTTGPGHRGEQYF
CDR3nt: TGTGCCAGCAGCACGACAGGGCCGGGACATCGTGGGGAGCAGTACTTC

v_gene: TRBV19
abundance: many
j_gene: TRBJ2-1
d_gene: TRBD1
CDR3aa: CASSPGTGNNEQFF
CDR3nt: TGTGCCAGTAGTCCCGGGACAGGGAACAATGAGCAGTTCTTC

v_gene: TRBV7-9
abundance: many
j_gene: TRBJ2-7
d_gene: NA
CDR3aa: CASSSGTKGREQYF
CDR3nt: TGTGCCAGCAGCTCCGGGACAAAGGGGCGTGAGCAGTACTTC

v_gene: TRBV27
abundance: few
j_gene: TRBJ2-7
d_gene: NA
CDR3aa: CASSLGGSMDEQYF
CDR3nt: TGTGCCAGCAGTTTAGGGGGCAGTATGGACGAGCAGTACTTC

v_gene: TRBV7-8
abundance: many
j_gene: TRBJ2-7
d_gene: NA
CDR3aa: CASSLDRQGALRYEQYF
CDR3nt: TGTGCCAGCAGCTTAGACCGACAAGGGGCTCTACGCTACGAGCAGTACTTC

v_gene: TRBV4-3
abundance: NA
j_gene: TRBJ2-1
d_gene: NA
CDR3aa: CASSQDGMGAYNEQFF
CDR3nt: TGCGCCAGCAGCCAAGATGGCATGGGGGCCTACAATGAGCAGTTCTTC

v_gene: TRBV5-5
abundance: few
j_gene: TRBJ1-1
d_gene: NA
CDR3aa: CASSLDLEAFF
CDR3nt: TGTGCCAGCAGCTTGGACCTTGAAGCTTTCTTT

v_gene: TRBV28
abundance: many
j_gene: TRBJ1-1
d_gene: NA
CDR3aa: CASSDDGLIFGAFF
CDR3nt: TGTGCCAGCAGTGATGACGGACTGATTTTCGGGGCTTTCTTT

v_gene: TRBV4-2
abundance: few
j_gene: TRBJ2-3
d_gene: NA
CDR3aa: CASSQEKVPDTQYF
CDR3nt: TGTGCCAGCAGCCAAGAAAAGGTTCCAGATACGCAGTATTTT

v_gene: TRBV10-3
abundance: many
j_gene: TRBJ2-1
d_gene: TRBD2
CDR3aa: CAISTSERSNEQFF
CDR3nt: TGTGCCATCAGTACTAGCGAAAGATCAAATGAGCAGTTCTTC